This TCR beta chain was identified in a study of PD-1 blockade in classical Hodgkin lymphoma. Germline assignment: CDR1 SEHNR and CDR2 FQNEAQ (reference sequence). This CDR3 region has 14 residues. The germline V and J ends were trimmed by 1 base and 1 base, with 7 bases remaining between them. TCRdb's table, derived via immunoSEQ multiplex PCR, lists solely in-frame clones and lacks some. The data show 30,000 to 35,000 clones, 82% seen once. All trial patients relapsed after autologous stem cell transplantation. This chain connects TRBV7-9 to TRBJ1-1; D gene ambiguous. The receptor comes from a human donor with classical Hodgkin lymphoma. This specimen was peripheral blood mononuclear cells (PBMCs), taken at baseline. Here the CDR3 DNA reads TGTGCCAGCAGCTTAGATCCTGGGAACACTGAAGCTTTCTTT. Protein sequence: CASSLDPGNTEAFF.